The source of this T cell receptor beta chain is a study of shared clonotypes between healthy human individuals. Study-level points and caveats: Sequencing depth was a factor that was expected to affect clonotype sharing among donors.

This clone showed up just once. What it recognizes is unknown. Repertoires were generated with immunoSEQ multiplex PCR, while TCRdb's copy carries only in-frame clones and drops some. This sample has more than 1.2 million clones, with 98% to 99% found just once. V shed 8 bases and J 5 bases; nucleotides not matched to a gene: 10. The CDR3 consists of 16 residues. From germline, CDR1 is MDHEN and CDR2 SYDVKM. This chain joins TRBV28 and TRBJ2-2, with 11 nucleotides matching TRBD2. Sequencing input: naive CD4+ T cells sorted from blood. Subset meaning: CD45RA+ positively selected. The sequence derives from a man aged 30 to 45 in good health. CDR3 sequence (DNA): TGTGCCAGCGGGACTAGCGGTATCGCCCGGACCGGGGAGCTGTTTTTT. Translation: CASGTSGIARTGELFF. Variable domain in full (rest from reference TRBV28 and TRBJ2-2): DVKVTQSSRYLVKRTGEKVFLECVQDMDHENMFWYRQDPGLGLRLIYFSYDVKMKEKGDIPEGYSVSREKKERFSLILESASTNQTSMYLCASGTSGIARTGELFFGEGSRLTVL.